Included here is one TCR beta chain sequence, with context. This sample was included in a study of CD8+ T cells in alopecia areata. Indicated treatment: oral pan-JAK inhibitor, 5-10 mg twice daily. Sequencing templates came from extracted RNA that was reverse transcribed into cDNA. TCRdb's copy holds only in-frame clones and misses some; the assay was immunoSEQ multiplex PCR. In the table there are about 180,000 clones, about 47% of which are singletons. V was pared by 3 bases and J by 1 base, with 5 bases between. Per the germline V gene, CDR1 is PRHDT and CDR2 is FYEKMQ (reference sequence). The CDR3 has 13 residues.

This chain uses TRBV13 with TRBJ2-3; D is possibly TRBD1 or TRBD2 (5 bases each). Sequenced material: CD8+ T cells sorted from blood, taken around week 53, from a patient treated with tofacitinib. This TCR derives from a human donor with alopecia areata. This CDR3 reads CASSLGRTDTQYF. CDR3 coding DNA: TGTGCCAGCAGCTTGGGACGCACAGATACGCAGTATTTT.